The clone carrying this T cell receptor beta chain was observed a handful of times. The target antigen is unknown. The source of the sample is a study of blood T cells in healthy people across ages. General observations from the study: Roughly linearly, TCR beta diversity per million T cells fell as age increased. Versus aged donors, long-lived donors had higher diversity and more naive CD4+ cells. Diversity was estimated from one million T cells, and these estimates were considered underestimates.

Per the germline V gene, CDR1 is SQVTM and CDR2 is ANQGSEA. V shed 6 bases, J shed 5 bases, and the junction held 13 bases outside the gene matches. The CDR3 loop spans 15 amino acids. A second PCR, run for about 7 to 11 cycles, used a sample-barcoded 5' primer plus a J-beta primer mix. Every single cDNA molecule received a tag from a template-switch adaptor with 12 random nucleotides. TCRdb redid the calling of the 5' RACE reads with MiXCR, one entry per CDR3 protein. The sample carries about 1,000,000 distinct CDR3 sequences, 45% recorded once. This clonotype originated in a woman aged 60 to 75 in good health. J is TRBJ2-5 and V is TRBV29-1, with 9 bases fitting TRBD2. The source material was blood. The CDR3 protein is CSVISGLAFGETQYF. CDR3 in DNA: TGCAGCGTAATCTCGGGACTAGCCTTCGGGGAGACCCAGTACTTC.